A single sample is the source of the 30 T cell receptor beta chains below, sequenced in a study of T cell responses to AZD1222 COVID-19 vaccine. TCRdb's table, derived via immunoSEQ multiplex PCR, lists solely in-frame clones and lacks some. This sample yields about 110,000 clones, of which 88% are seen a single time; less than 6.5% belongs to the top ten. Here the sequenced sample was peripheral blood, taken 28 days after the second AZD1222 dose. The receptors derive from an adult who received the AZD1222 COVID-19 vaccine.

This rearrangement joins TRBV5-1 to TRBJ2-5; D is uncertain. The CDR3 runs to 14 residues. V dropped 4 bases and J dropped 1 base, with 11 bases sitting between them. CDR1 SGHRS and CDR2 YFSETQ come from the germline V gene. This CDR3 is CASSDLDSQETQYF. The CDR3 region has the DNA TGCGCCAGCAGCGACCTAGACTCCCAAGAGACCCAGTACTTC.

The rearrangement links TRBV27 to TRBJ1-2; tentative D call: TRBD1 (5 bases). The CDR3 runs 12 residues. The V end lost 4 bases, the J end lost 6 bases, and 9 bases lay between the germline ends. Germline CDR1 is MNHEY and CDR2 is SMNVEV (reference sequence). The CDR3 bases are TGTGCCAGCAGTTCCGGGACCGATGGCTACACCTTC. Its protein product is CASSSGTDGYTF.

The V gene is TRBV18, the J gene TRBJ2-5; D perhaps matches TRBD1 (6 bases). The V end was cut by 5 bases, the J end by 2 bases, with 12 bases between. CDR1 and CDR2 (germline): KGHSH, LQKENI. CDR3 length equals 14 residues. CDR3 amino acids: CASSGGQQQETQYF. CDR3 nucleotides: TGTGCCAGCTCAGGAGGACAGCAGCAAGAGACCCAGTACTTC.

J is TRBJ2-1 and V is TRBV6-5; 7 nucleotides align to TRBD2. This CDR3 has 16 amino acids. Germline CDR1 MNHEY, CDR2 SVGAGI. The ends lost 2 bases at V and 8 bases at J; junction bases unmatched: 12. The CDR3 DNA is TGTGCCAGCAGTTACCCCCCCGGACTAGGGAGGCATGAGCAGTTCTTC. Translation gives CASSYPPGLGRHEQFF.

V gene TRBV4-1 combines with J gene TRBJ1-1; 7 positions match TRBD1. The germline V gene encodes CDR1 MGHRA and CDR2 YSYEKL. With 4 bases clipped from V and 4 bases from J, the junction kept 15 bases outside the gene matches. There are 17 residues in the CDR3. The CDR3 sequence: CASSPTRDPGGSTEAFF. CDR3 in DNA: TGCGCCAGCAGCCCCACCCGGGACCCAGGGGGTAGCACTGAAGCTTTCTTT.

The chain is built from TRBV7-2 and TRBJ1-5; 7 bases line up with TRBD1. The germline V gene has CDR1 SGHTA and CDR2 FQGNSA. V lost 3 bases, J lost 1 base, and 3 bases stayed unmatched. CDR3 length: 15 amino acids. The CDR3 nucleotides read TGTGCCAGCAGCTTGGGGACAGCGAGCAATCAGCCCCAGCATTTT. It codes for CASSLGTASNQPQHF. Full variable domain (missing parts from reference TRBV7-2 and TRBJ1-5): GAGVSQSPSNKVTEKGKDVELRCDPISGHTALYWYRQSLGQGLEFLIYFQGNSAPDKSGLPSDRFSAERTGGSVSTLTIQRTQQEDSAVYLCASSLGTASNQPQHFGDGTRLSIL.

The chain couples TRBV7-2 to TRBJ1-6, with TRBD1 matching 8 bases. The CDR3 sequence is 14 residues long. The V and J ends lost 7 bases and 7 bases, in that order; junction bases with no gene match: 6. The germline gives CDR1 SGHTA, CDR2 FQGNSA. The CDR3 DNA is TGTGCCAGCACCCGGACAGGGTTAAATTCACCCCTCCACTTT. Its translation: CASTRTGLNSPLHF.

The chain carries TRBV7-2 and TRBJ2-3; D is unresolved. This CDR3 comprises 11 residues. Germline assignment: CDR1 SGHTA and CDR2 FQGNSA. The V and J ends lost 5 bases and 10 bases respectively, with 10 bases between them. The CDR3 spells CASSRSFPQYF. CDR3 in DNA: TGTGCCAGCAGCCGTTCTTTCCCGCAGTATTTT.

The chain combines TRBV9 with TRBJ2-3, with D possibly being TRBD1 or TRBD2 (5 bases each). In germline, CDR1 is SGDLS, CDR2 YYNGEE. The ends were cut back, 0 bases at V and 2 bases at J, with 10 bases in the middle. There are 15 residues in the CDR3. CDR3 loop: CASSVGGIFTDTQYF. The CDR3, as DNA: TGTGCCAGCAGCGTAGGGGGGATCTTCACAGATACGCAGTATTTT.

The J gene is TRBJ1-6, the V gene TRBV28; tentative D call: TRBD1 (5 bases). CDR1 MDHEN and CDR2 SYDVKM come from the germline V gene. There are 15 residues in the CDR3. V gave up 5 bases and J gave up 10 bases, with 18 bases separating them. CDR3 in amino acids: CASSTPGRVGSPLHF. The CDR3 DNA is TGTGCCAGCAGTACCCCCGGCAGGGTGGGATCACCCCTCCACTTT.

The chain joins TRBV7-2 to TRBJ2-1; D uncertain. The V and J ends lost 5 bases and 4 bases respectively, with 6 bases between them. The CDR3 has 12 residues. Looked up from germline, CDR1 is SGHTA and CDR2 is FQGNSA. The DNA for the CDR3 is TGTGCCAGCAGCGCCTATTACAATGAGCAGTTCTTC. As protein: CASSAYYNEQFF.

Concerning this clone itself: As the CDR3 is not closed by the conserved phenylalanine or tryptophan, this likely results from a read error. The DNA is omitted, as the CDR3 cannot be located on it reliably, and the CDR3 follows TCRdb's listing. This sequence joins TRBV3-1 (or the pseudogene TRBV3-2) and TRBJ1-6. Germline V lookup: CDR1 LGHDT, CDR2 YNNKEL (reference sequence). The CDR3 extends over 12 residues, inclusive of both ends. The CDR3: CASSQDGGLVGL.

The rearrangement joins TRBV7-9 to TRBJ1-4; no firm D call. Germline values: CDR1 SEHNR, CDR2 FQNEAQ (reference sequence). With 1 base removed from V and 3 bases from J, the gap between germline ends came to 12 bases. This CDR3 region has 16 residues. This CDR3 is CASSLVRAGANEKLFF. The CDR3 bases are TGTGCCAGCAGCTTAGTACGGGCAGGAGCTAATGAAAAACTGTTTTTT.

This clone was detected only once. The CDR3 protein is CASSEEGVTFTDTQYF. The CDR3 DNA reads TGTGCCAGCAGCGAAGAAGGGGTTACCTTCACAGATACGCAGTATTTT. The rearrangement uses TRBV9 and TRBJ2-3, with D maybe TRBD1 (5 bases). Trimming stripped 3 bases from V and 2 bases from J, with 16 bases between. Germline CDR1 reads SGDLS; CDR2 reads YYNGEE. The CDR3 consists of 16 residues.

The V and J genes are TRBV27 and TRBJ2-7, with 14 bases matching TRBD2. V lost 1 base to trimming and J lost 0 bases; unmatched junction nucleotides: 5. Germline assignment: CDR1 MNHEY and CDR2 SMNVEV (reference sequence). The CDR3 totals 18 residues. The DNA for the CDR3 is TGTGCCAGCAGTTTATATCGGACTAGCGGGGGGAGCTCCTACGAGCAGTACTTC. The encoded protein is CASSLYRTSGGSSYEQYF.

This chain uses TRBV10-2 with TRBJ1-2; D gene uncertain. V shed 11 bases and J shed 1 base, with 17 bases lying between them. Germline CDR1 and CDR2: WSHSY and SAAADI. CDR3 length: 14 residues. CDR3 region: CAVLEVDGNYGYTF. CDR3 sequence (DNA): TGCGCCGTCCTGGAGGTCGACGGTAACTATGGCTACACCTTC.

The rearrangement uses TRBV6-5 and TRBJ1-1; D uncertain. V was cut by 8 bases and J by 1 base, with 11 bases left in between. This CDR3 region has 13 residues. Looked up from germline, CDR1 is MNHEY and CDR2 is SVGAGI. This CDR3 is CASVRPPNTEAFF. The DNA of the CDR3 is TGTGCCAGCGTCAGACCACCGAACACTGAAGCTTTCTTT.

As for this clone: The same CDR3 arises from other DNA sequences in this sample as well. The chain is built from TRBV4-3 and TRBJ2-5; 8 bases line up with TRBD1. With V trimmed by 0 bases and J by 1 base, 4 bases remained unmatched. CDR3 length: 16 residues. Germline V gives CDR1 LGHNA, CDR2 YSLEER. The CDR3 here is CASSQDLQGGQETQYF. The CDR3, as DNA: TGCGCCAGCAGCCAAGATTTACAGGGGGGCCAAGAGACCCAGTACTTC.

The chain is built from TRBV20-1 and TRBJ1-5; possible D gene TRBD1, 6 bases. Looked up from germline, CDR1 is DFQATT and CDR2 is SNEGSKA (reference sequence). This CDR3 spans 15 amino acids. Trimming removed 3 bases at V and 0 bases at J, with 12 bases between. CDR3 nucleotide sequence: TGCAGTGCTAGTCAGGGGATGTATAGCAATCAGCCCCAGCATTTT. Residues: CSASQGMYSNQPQHF.

This chain joins TRBV15 and TRBJ1-1, with 7 bases matching TRBD1. Trimming cost V 3 bases and J 8 bases; bases outside gene matches: 18. Germline V gives CDR1 LNHNV, CDR2 YYDKDF (reference sequence). The CDR3 runs to 17 residues. This chain's CDR3 is CATSRGTATLLDAEAFF. The CDR3 nucleotides are TGTGCCACCAGCAGGGGGACAGCTACTCTTCTCGACGCCGAAGCTTTCTTT.

The chain employs TRBV7-2 and TRBJ1-2, with D unclear. CDR3 length equals 12 residues. CDR1 and CDR2 (germline): SGHTA, FQGNSA. Trimming pared 0 bases from V and 2 bases from J, leaving 1 base between. CDR3 sequence (DNA): TGTGCCAGCAGCTTAGCAAACTATGGCTACACCTTC. Translation gives CASSLANYGYTF.

The genes are TRBV4-2 and TRBJ1-2; D not resolved. The V gene lost 0 bases and the J gene lost 5 bases, with 10 bases spanning the gap. The CDR3 sequence is 14 residues long. Germline CDR1 LGHNA, CDR2 YNFKEQ. The DNA for the CDR3 is TGTGCCAGCAGCCAAGAGAGAGAGTGGTATGGCTACACCTTC. Amino acid sequence: CASSQEREWYGYTF.

This chain uses TRBV14 with TRBJ1-2; no clear D. Germline CDR1 and CDR2: SGHDN and FVKESK. There are 12 residues in the CDR3. In DNA, the CDR3 is TGTGTCAGTGGAGGCTCGGGCTATGGCTACACCTTC. Translation: CVSGGSGYGYTF. The variable domain in full, completed from reference TRBV14 and TRBJ1-2, reads EAGVTQFPSHSVIEKGQTVTLRCDPISGHDNLYWYRRVMGKEIKFLLHFVKESKQDESGMPNNRFLAERTGGTYSTLKVQPAELEDSGVYFCVSGGSGYGYTFGSGTRLTVV.

This chain uses TRBV19 with TRBJ1-5; perhaps TRBD1 as D (6 bases). The CDR3 runs 14 residues. The germline V gene has CDR1 LNHDA and CDR2 SQIVND (reference sequence). The V end lost 8 bases, the J end lost 3 bases, and 14 bases lay between the germline ends. The CDR3 DNA reads as TGTGCCAGTCAGGAGACAGGAATCAATCAGCCCCAGCATTTT. Translating gives CASQETGINQPQHF.

The gene calls are TRBV3-1 (or the pseudogene TRBV3-2) and TRBJ1-1; no clear D gene. The CDR3 totals 14 residues. V lost 3 bases and J lost 4, with 12 bases in between. Germline-derived CDR1 and CDR2 are LGHDT and YNNKEL (reference sequence). CDR3 amino acids: CASSHSGVITEAFF. In DNA, the CDR3 is TGTGCCAGCAGCCACTCCGGGGTGATCACTGAAGCTTTCTTT.

V gene TRBV6-2 or TRBV6-3 combines with J gene TRBJ1-1; no reliable D call. The CDR3 has 14 residues. Germline CDR1 is MNHEY and CDR2 is SVGEGT. Deletions cut 2 bases from V and 0 bases from J, with 7 bases between. CDR3 coding DNA: TGTGCCAGCAGTTACCTCGGAGTGAACACTGAAGCTTTCTTT. Its protein is CASSYLGVNTEAFF.

This chain uses TRBV7-9 with TRBJ1-4; D unclear. Germline V gives CDR1 SEHNR, CDR2 FQNEAQ (reference sequence). With 4 bases removed from V and 8 bases from J, the gap between germline ends came to 11 bases. The CDR3 is 13 amino acids. The CDR3 DNA sequence: TGTGCCAGCAGCTATGGAGGGAACGAAAAACTGTTTTTT. Translation gives CASSYGGNEKLFF.

The rearrangement uses TRBV3-1 (or the pseudogene TRBV3-2) and TRBJ1-1; D uncertain. This CDR3 region has 12 residues. Trimming left V 1 base short and J 9 bases short, with 9 bases between. Germline-derived CDR1 and CDR2 are LGHDT and YNNKEL (reference sequence). The CDR3 DNA reads as TGTGCCAGCAGCCAAGGGGATCCAAAAGCTTTCTTT. Protein: CASSQGDPKAFF.

The rearrangement uses TRBV5-6 and TRBJ2-1; no firm D call. In germline, CDR1 is SGHDT, CDR2 YYEEEE. The CDR3 is 11 amino acids. Trimming removed 2 bases from V and 7 bases from J, with 4 bases in between. CDR3 sequence reads: CASSLMNEQFF. CDR3 bases: TGTGCCAGCAGCTTAATGAATGAGCAGTTCTTC.

The V gene is TRBV27, the J gene TRBJ2-3; 9 positions match TRBD1. The CDR3 is 15 residues long. J was trimmed by 5 bases and V by 1 base; bases with no gene match: 4. Per germline, CDR1 MNHEY and CDR2 SMNVEV (reference sequence). In DNA form, the CDR3 reads TGTGCCAGCAGTTTATTCGACAGGGGGGAAGATACGCAGTATTTT. Translated, it gives CASSLFDRGEDTQYF.